These 11 T cell receptor beta chains were sequenced from one sample in a study of regulatory T cells in long-lasting Graves disease. Time point defined: persistent/refractory GD, antithyroid drugs over 5 years with positive TRAb. TCR sequences were obtained from RNA taken from PBMCs. In building TCR beta libraries, iRepertoire HTBI primers were used together with Arm-PCR of CDR3 regions. TCRdb ran MiXCR on the multiplex PCR reads and lists one entry per CDR3 protein. The table records approximately 400,000 distinct CDR3 sequences, less than 25% of them present only once. The starting material was peripheral blood mononuclear cells (PBMCs), obtained when the disease was refractory, from a patient treated with antithyroid drugs. The receptors stem from a female donor with Graves disease.

This clonotype has a count of ten or more. The chain couples TRBV12-3 or TRBV12-4 to TRBJ1-6; D perhaps matches TRBD1 (6 bases). Trimming removed 11 bases from V and 2 bases from J, with 13 bases in between. This CDR3 is built from 14 residues. CDR3 sequence reads: CARRRDTYNSPLHF. The CDR3 coding sequence is TGTGCCCGCCGCCGGGACACCTATAATTCACCCCTCCACTTT.

With respect to this clonotype: Relative to the germline gene, one junction end is altered; a read error may explain this. The chain has TRBV18 and TRBJ1-2; possible D gene TRBD1, 5 bases. The CDR3 covers 17 residues. Germline V gene sequence: CDR1 KGHSH, CDR2 LQKENI. This chain's CDR3 is CASSPPSSTDRAYVYTF. For the CDR3, the DNA is TGTGCCAGCTCACCACCAAGCTCAACAGACAGAGCCTATGTCTACACCTTC. Filled out from reference TRBV18 and TRBJ1-2, the complete variable domain reads NAGVMQNPRHLVRRRGQEARLRCSPMKGHSHVYWYRQLPEEGLKFMVYLQKENIIDESGMPKERFSAEFPKEGPSILRIQQVVRGDSAAYFCASSPPSSTDRAYVYTFGSGTRLTVV.

Comment on this clonotype: A much larger clone differs by one base, so this may be a read error. This chain joins TRBV6-2 or TRBV6-3 and TRBJ2-5, with TRBD1 matching over 8 bases. The CDR3 has 16 residues. Germline-derived CDR1 and CDR2 are MNHEY and SVGEGT. V lost 5 bases and J lost 9; bases outside the gene matches: 17. CDR3 region: CASSHGTGSARGAQYF. The DNA of the CDR3 is TGTGCCAGCAGTCACGGGACAGGCTCCGCCCGTGGGGCCCAGTACTTC.

The rearrangement joins TRBV19 to TRBJ1-2; D not certain. Germline lookup yields CDR1 LNHDA and CDR2 SQIVND (reference sequence). Trimming stripped 7 bases from V and 4 bases from J, with 16 bases between. The CDR3 runs 14 residues. The CDR3 DNA sequence: TGTGCCAGTAAATTGGACCCCAAAGGCTATGGCTACACCTTC. Translating gives CASKLDPKGYGYTF.

This clonotype was counted ten times or more. This rearrangement joins TRBV6-1 to TRBJ1-2, with D uncertain. CDR1 MNHNS and CDR2 SASEGT come from the germline V gene. Trimming removed 6 bases from V and 8 bases from J, with 16 bases in between. There are 13 residues in the CDR3. This CDR3 reads CASRTTHAGGYTF. The CDR3 bases are TGTGCCAGCAGAACCACCCACGCGGGCGGCTACACCTTC.

This sequence joins TRBV9 and TRBJ2-2, with TRBD1 matching 7 bases. Germline V gene sequence: CDR1 SGDLS, CDR2 YYNGEE. Trimming at V came to 3 bases and at J to 0 bases, leaving 11 bases not matched to a gene. The length of the CDR3 is 18 residues. CDR3 in DNA: TGTGCCAGCAGCGCCCTATCGACAGGGTTAACGAACACCGGGGAGCTGTTTTTT. Protein product: CASSALSTGLTNTGELFF.

In this sample, this clonotype turned up many times. The V gene is TRBV19, the J gene TRBJ1-1; maybe TRBD1 (6 bases). The V end lost 6 bases, the J end lost 0 bases, and 14 bases lay between the germline ends. There are 15 residues in the CDR3. The germline gives CDR1 LNHDA, CDR2 SQIVND (reference sequence). CDR3 in DNA: TGTGCCAGTAGACCTGGGGGCCGGATGAACACTGAAGCTTTCTTT. It specifies CASRPGGRMNTEAFF. Complete variable domain (other parts from reference TRBV19 and TRBJ1-1): DGGITQSPKYLFRKEGQNVTLSCEQNLNHDAMYWYRQDPGQGLRLIYYSQIVNDFQKGDIAEGYSVSREKKESFPLTVTSAQKNPTAFYLCASRPGGRMNTEAFFGQGTRLTVV.

This clonotype was detected a few times. The rearrangement links TRBV20-1 to TRBJ2-6; no reliable D call. Germline-derived CDR1 and CDR2 are DFQATT and SNEGSKA (reference sequence). The CDR3 covers 16 residues. V lost 0 bases, J lost 2 bases, and 11 bases lay in between. The CDR3 region has the DNA TGCAGTGCTAGAGATCGGCGGTGGGCTGGGGCCAACGTCCTGACTTTC. This encodes CSARDRRWAGANVLTF.

This clonotype was counted a single time. A much larger clone lies one base from this, so it may be a read error. The gene calls are TRBV7-2 and TRBJ2-7; TRBD2 matches at 12 bases. Germline CDR1 is SGHTA and CDR2 is FQGNSA. Trimming at V came to 5 bases and at J to 1 base, leaving 6 bases not matched to a gene. The CDR3 has 16 residues. The DNA for the CDR3 is TGTGCCAGCAGCCGTACTGGACTAGCGGGATCCTACGAGCAGTACTTC. It translates to CASSRTGLAGSYEQYF.

The chain recombines TRBV9 with TRBJ1-1; no clear D. Per the germline V gene, CDR1 is SGDLS and CDR2 is YYNGEE. V shed 4 bases and J shed 0 bases, with 19 bases lying between them. The CDR3 sequence is 17 residues long. CDR3 sequence: CASSSDTRPPMNTEAFF. In nucleotides, the CDR3 is TGTGCCAGCAGCTCCGATACGAGGCCCCCAATGAACACTGAAGCTTTCTTT.

As for this clonotype: Just one base apart from a much larger clone, this may be a read error. The CDR3 reads CASSFGFRGNQPRHF. CDR3 bases: TGTGCCAGCAGTTTTGGGTTTAGGGGCAATCAGCCCCGGCATTTT. The chain employs TRBV12-3 or TRBV12-4 and TRBJ1-5; TRBD1 might be the D (5 bases). The CDR3 length is 15 residues.